The 23 T cell receptor beta chains presented below share a single source sample, sequenced in a study of blood T cell repertoires in COVID-19. The data were produced by immunoSEQ multiplex PCR, yet TCRdb's version contains in-frame clones alone and is incomplete. This sample has about 300,000 clones, with approximately 88% found just once. Sequencing was performed on peripheral blood. These receptors all come from a man aged 18 to 30 who had recovered from COVID-19.

V gene TRBV6-5 combines with J gene TRBJ1-2, with D possibly being TRBD1 (5 bases). This CDR3 is 14 amino acids long. V was trimmed by 0 bases and J by 2 bases, leaving 7 bases between them. The germline gives CDR1 MNHEY, CDR2 SVGAGI. The DNA of the CDR3 is TGTGCCAGCAGTTACTCGACAGTAAACTATGGCTACACCTTC. It codes for CASSYSTVNYGYTF.

The chain couples TRBV12-3 or TRBV12-4 to TRBJ2-1, with TRBD1 matching over 8 bases. The CDR3 is 11 residues long. Losses at the gene ends were 1 base for V and 15 bases for J; bases not matched to a gene: 2. In nucleotides, the CDR3 is TGTGCCAGCAGTTTAGGGACAGGGTCGTTCTTC. It specifies CASSLGTGSFF.

This chain uses TRBV25-1 with TRBJ1-6; D perhaps matches TRBD1 (5 bases). Trimming removed 3 bases at V and 7 bases at J, with 13 bases between. The CDR3 sequence is 15 residues long. Per the germline V gene, CDR1 is MGHDK and CDR2 is SYGVNS. CDR3 sequence (DNA): TGTGCCAGCAGTGACGCTGCGGGGGGGAATTCACCCCTCCACTTT. Its protein is CASSDAAGGNSPLHF.

Turning to this clone: Germline is not matched at one junction end, which may reflect a read error. The chain joins TRBV2 to TRBJ2-7; 8 bases are a match to TRBD1. The CDR3 consists of 10 residues. Germline values: CDR1 SNHLY, CDR2 FYNNEI. For the CDR3, the DNA is TGTGCCAGCAGTGGCCAGGGGGCCAGTTTC. Protein: CASSGQGASF. The full variable domain, its missing parts supplied by reference TRBV2 and TRBJ2-7, is EPEVTQTPSHQVTQMGQEVILRCVPISNHLYFYWYRQILGQKVEFLVSFYNNEISEKSEIFDDQFSVERPDGSNFTLKIRSTKLEDSAMYFCASSGQGASFGPGTRLTVT.

DNA for the CDR3: TGTGCCAGCAGTTACCGGGAGTGGGAGACCCAGTACTTC. Translating it yields CASSYREWETQYF. The chain employs TRBV7-9 and TRBJ2-5; tentative D call: TRBD2 (6 bases). Germline V gives CDR1 SEHNR, CDR2 FQNEAQ (reference sequence). Deletions cut 6 bases from V and 5 bases from J, with 13 bases between. The CDR3 is made up of 13 amino acids. Full variable domain (missing parts from reference TRBV7-9 and TRBJ2-5): DTGVSQNPRHKITKRGQNVTFRCDPISEHNRLYWYRQTLGQGPEFLTYFQNEAQLEKSRLLSDRFSAERPKGSFSTLEIQRTEQGDSAMYLCASSYREWETQYFGPGTRLLVL.

The gene calls are TRBV5-1 and TRBJ2-7; 7 positions agree with TRBD1. Trimming took 4 bases from V and 5 from J; bases not matched to a gene: 15. The germline V gene has CDR1 SGHRS and CDR2 YFSETQ. The CDR3 is 16 amino acids. DNA of the CDR3: TGCGCCAGCAGCCTCAACTCACATAAGACAGGGAACGAGCAGTACTTC. It codes for CASSLNSHKTGNEQYF.

The chain joins TRBV24-1 to TRBJ2-6; 7 bases agree with TRBD2. Germline trimming cut 6 bases from V and 0 bases from J; bases unmatched to any gene: 16. This CDR3 is built from 20 residues. The germline gives CDR1 KGHDR, CDR2 SFDVKD. The CDR3 region is CATSLCGGGRWHSGANVLTF. CDR3 bases: TGTGCCACCAGTCTATGTGGGGGGGGGAGATGGCACTCTGGGGCCAACGTCCTGACTTTC.

V is TRBV19 and J is TRBJ1-5; TRBD1 agrees at 8 bases. The CDR3 contains 16 residues. V lost 5 bases to trimming and J lost 7 bases; unmatched junction nucleotides: 13. CDR1 and CDR2 from the germline V gene are LNHDA and SQIVND (reference sequence). The CDR3 DNA reads as TGTGCCAGTAGTGACCGGGACAGGTCGGAGTGGCAGCCCCAGCATTTT. Its protein product is CASSDRDRSEWQPQHF.

V gene TRBV18 combines with J gene TRBJ2-5; TRBD1 might be the D (7 bases). From germline, CDR1 is KGHSH and CDR2 LQKENI. V was trimmed by 3 bases and J by 0 bases, leaving 17 bases between them. This CDR3 is built from 17 residues. CDR3 DNA sequence: TGTGCCAGCTCACCGCGGGACAGCCGCCGCTACCAAGAGACCCAGTACTTC. Translated, it gives CASSPRDSRRYQETQYF.

V usage is TRBV7-8 and J usage is TRBJ2-1; 7 nucleotides align to TRBD2. Germline CDR1 is SGHVS and CDR2 is FQNEAQ. The CDR3 covers 17 residues. Trimming at V came to 5 bases and at J to 5 bases, leaving 15 bases not matched to a gene. The CDR3 here is CASSPALWREIHNEQFF. For the CDR3, the DNA is TGTGCCAGCAGCCCCGCCCTATGGCGGGAGATCCACAATGAGCAGTTCTTC.

The chain recombines TRBV6-5 with TRBJ2-7; D uncertain. V lost 0 bases to trimming and J lost 2 bases, with 14 bases between them. The germline CDR1 and CDR2 sequences are MNHEY and SVGAGI. CDR3 length equals 16 residues. CDR3 bases: TGTGCCAGCAGTTACTCGACCAGGTTCATAACCTACGAGCAGTACTTC. The encoded protein is CASSYSTRFITYEQYF.

This chain uses TRBV18 with TRBJ1-1; TRBD1 matches 7 bases. Germline CDR1 KGHSH, CDR2 LQKENI. This CDR3 spans 13 amino acids. J was trimmed by 5 bases and V by 2 bases; bases with no gene match: 2. CDR3 loop: CASSPETGTEAFF. CDR3 in DNA: TGTGCCAGCTCACCAGAGACAGGGACTGAAGCTTTCTTT. The entire variable domain, with the rest obtained from reference TRBV18 and TRBJ1-1, is as follows: NAGVMQNPRHLVRRRGQEARLRCSPMKGHSHVYWYRQLPEEGLKFMVYLQKENIIDESGMPKERFSAEFPKEGPSILRIQQVVRGDSAAYFCASSPETGTEAFFGQGTRLTVV.

The gene calls are TRBV2 and TRBJ2-3; 11 bases are a match to TRBD2. This CDR3 has 15 amino acids. J was trimmed by 1 base and V by 8 bases; bases with no gene match: 5. CDR1 is SNHLY, CDR2 FYNNEI, per germline. Here the CDR3 reads CASLGTSGGTDTQYF. Written as DNA, the CDR3 is TGTGCCAGCCTCGGGACTAGCGGAGGCACAGATACGCAGTATTTT.

The chain employs TRBV2 and TRBJ2-1; TRBD2 might be the D (6 bases). The CDR3 runs to 14 residues. Germline CDR1 and CDR2: SNHLY and FYNNEI. Trimming took 4 bases from V and 0 from J, leaving 7 bases between them. As DNA, the CDR3 is TGTGCCAGCAGTGTGACTAGCTCCTACAATGAGCAGTTCTTC. It encodes CASSVTSSYNEQFF.

The V call is TRBV4-2, the J call TRBJ1-5; D not certain. CDR3 length equals 16 residues. Between the trimmed V and J ends, which lost 0 bases and 5 bases, there was a span of 14 bases. Germline V gene sequence: CDR1 LGHNA, CDR2 YNFKEQ. CDR3 protein: CASSQERGFAHQPQHF. The CDR3 DNA follows: TGTGCCAGCAGCCAAGAACGGGGATTCGCCCATCAGCCCCAGCATTTT.

The J gene is TRBJ2-6, the V gene TRBV4-2; TRBD2 aligns across 11 bases. The CDR3 sequence is 21 residues long. The germline V gene encodes CDR1 LGHNA and CDR2 YNFKEQ. V lost 8 bases to trimming and J lost 3 bases; unmatched junction nucleotides: 21. The CDR3 DNA reads as TGTGCCAGCTCCCCAGTAGTTCCCTTAGCGGGAGGGCCAAATGGGGCCAACGTCCTGACTTTC. Protein sequence: CASSPVVPLAGGPNGANVLTF.

The J gene is TRBJ2-7, the V gene TRBV2; D perhaps matches TRBD2 (5 bases). This CDR3 has 11 residues. Looked up from germline, CDR1 is SNHLY and CDR2 is FYNNEI. With 7 bases removed from V and 6 bases from J, the gap between germline ends came to 10 bases. CDR3: CASKLEAEQYF. The CDR3 coding sequence is TGTGCCAGCAAGTTGGAGGCCGAGCAGTACTTC. The full variable domain, in which reference TRBV2 and TRBJ2-7 provide the parts outside the CDR3, is EPEVTQTPSHQVTQMGQEVILRCVPISNHLYFYWYRQILGQKVEFLVSFYNNEISEKSEIFDDQFSVERPDGSNFTLKIRSTKLEDSAMYFCASKLEAEQYFGPGTRLTVT.

This clone was observed a handful of times. This chain links TRBV6-2 or TRBV6-3 with TRBJ1-3, with unresolved D. Trimming took off 2 bases at V and 3 bases at J, with 5 bases between the two ends. Germline CDR1 is MNHEY and CDR2 is SVGEGT. CDR3 length: 13 amino acids. The CDR3 DNA sequence: TGTGCCAGCAGTTACCCCGTTGGAAACACCATATATTTT. Protein product: CASSYPVGNTIYF.

This sequence joins TRBV5-1 and TRBJ1-1, with a weak D call TRBD1 (6 bases). The germline gives CDR1 SGHRS, CDR2 YFSETQ. This CDR3 has 15 residues. Trimming stripped 4 bases from V and 6 bases from J, with 19 bases between. In DNA form, the CDR3 reads TGCGCCAGCAGCAGAGAACCAACAGGGTCCCCTGAAGCTTTCTTT. Translated: CASSREPTGSPEAFF.

In this sample, this clone turned up once. This chain links TRBV5-1 with TRBJ2-2, with 9 bases identical to TRBD1. The V gene's germline CDR1 is SGHRS and CDR2 YFSETQ. J was trimmed by 5 bases and V by 3 bases; bases with no gene match: 5. The length of the CDR3 is 15 residues. The CDR3 region has the DNA TGCGCCAGCAGCTGGGGACAGGGAGCAACCGGGGAGCTGTTTTTT. Protein sequence: CASSWGQGATGELFF.

The CDR3 sequence: CASGSNYGYTF. The CDR3 coding sequence is TGTGCCAGCGGTAGTAACTATGGCTACACCTTC. The chain has TRBV27 and TRBJ1-2, with D hard to call. The CDR3 spans 11 residues. Germline V gives CDR1 MNHEY, CDR2 SMNVEV (reference sequence). Between the trimmed V and J ends, which lost 8 bases and 1 base, there was a span of 5 bases.

Comments on this clone: The same CDR3 is also encoded by other DNA sequences in this sample. The J gene is TRBJ1-4, the V gene TRBV5-1; possibly TRBD1 for D (5 bases). Germline V gene data show CDR1 as SGHRS and CDR2 as YFSETQ. The CDR3 loop spans 15 amino acids. Trimming took off 0 bases at V and 0 bases at J, with 6 bases between the two ends. The CDR3 protein is CASSLGQTTNEKLFF. CDR3 DNA: TGCGCCAGCAGCTTGGGACAGACAACTAATGAAAAACTGTTTTTT.

The CDR3 DNA sequence: TGTGCCAGCAGCTTAGTTCAGGGGTTCGGTAGGGTCCCTGGAAACACCATATATTTT. It is translated as CASSLVQGFGRVPGNTIYF. V is TRBV13 and J is TRBJ1-3; tentative D call: TRBD1 (6 bases). Germline V lookup: CDR1 PRHDT, CDR2 FYEKMQ (reference sequence). This CDR3 spans 19 amino acids. V was clipped by 1 base and J by 2 bases, with 21 bases between them.